This TCR beta chain originates from a study of blood T cell repertoires in COVID-19. About the research overall: Samples taken during acute and convalescent COVID-19 were collected in the United States, Italy and Spain.

Profiling relied on immunoSEQ multiplex PCR, and the TCRdb table lists in-frame clones only, not all of them. The data hold under 250,000 clones, with 80% to 85% observed a single time. This CDR3 is built from 15 residues. CDR1 SGHTA and CDR2 FQGNSA come from the germline V gene. Trimming removed 2 bases from V and 4 bases from J; junction bases left unmatched: 5. This clonotype was obtained from a woman aged 25 to 39 who had recovered from COVID-19. The chain uses TRBV7-2 and TRBJ1-2; TRBD1 agrees at 9 bases. The source material was peripheral blood. The CDR3 DNA reads TGTGCCAGCAGCTTACCCGGGACAGGGACCTATGGCTACACCTTC. Amino acid sequence: CASSLPGTGTYGYTF.